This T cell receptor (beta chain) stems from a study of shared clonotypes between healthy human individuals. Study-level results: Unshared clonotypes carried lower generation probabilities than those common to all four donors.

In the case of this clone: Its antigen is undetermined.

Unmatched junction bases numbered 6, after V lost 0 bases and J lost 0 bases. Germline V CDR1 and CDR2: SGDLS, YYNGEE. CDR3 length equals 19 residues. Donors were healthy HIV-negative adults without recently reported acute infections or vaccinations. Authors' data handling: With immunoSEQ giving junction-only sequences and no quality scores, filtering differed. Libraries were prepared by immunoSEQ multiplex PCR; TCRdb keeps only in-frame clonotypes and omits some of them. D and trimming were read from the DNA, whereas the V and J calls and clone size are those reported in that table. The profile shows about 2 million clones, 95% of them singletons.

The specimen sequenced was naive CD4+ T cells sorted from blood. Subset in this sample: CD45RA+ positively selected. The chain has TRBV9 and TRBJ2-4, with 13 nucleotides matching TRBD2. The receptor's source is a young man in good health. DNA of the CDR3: TGTGCCAGCAGCGTAGAGGGACTAGCGGGAAACCTAGCCAAAAACATTCAGTACTTC. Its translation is CASSVEGLAGNLAKNIQYF.